The 5 T cell receptor beta chains below come from one sample, sequenced in a study of vaccination and CD4 T cells after COVID-19. Treatment specified: approximately nine-day PBMC culture with coronavirus spike peptide pools or control peptides (ViraFEST assay). Which antigens these TCRs recognize remains unknown. Cultured CD4+ T cell DNA underwent sequencing with the Oncomine TCR Beta short-read assay. TCRdb re-analysed the PCR reads in MiXCR, keeping a single row per CDR3 protein. Of about 16,000 distinct CDR3 sequences listed, 45% to 65% are singletons. The sequencing here drew on cultured CD4+ T cells from blood, taken after SARS-CoV-2 vaccination. The receptors originated from a human donor with COVID-19.

The chain has TRBV28 and TRBJ1-2, with D unresolved. The CDR3 covers 13 residues. Trimming took off 4 bases at V and 4 bases at J, with 10 bases between the two ends. The germline gives CDR1 MDHEN, CDR2 SYDVKM. DNA of the CDR3: TGTGCCAGCAGTTCCACAGCGAGCTATGGCTACACCTTC. Translating gives CASSSTASYGYTF.

The CDR3 region has the DNA TGCAGTGCTAGAGATCTACGGGGAGGGGCGGGGATGAACACTGAAGCTTTCTTT. The encoded protein is CSARDLRGGAGMNTEAFF. The chain is built from TRBV20-1 and TRBJ1-1, with D tentatively TRBD1 (5 bases). Germline-derived CDR1 and CDR2 are DFQATT and SNEGSKA (reference sequence). V lost 0 bases to trimming and J lost 0 bases, with 20 bases between them. This CDR3 spans 18 amino acids.

The chain couples TRBV19 to TRBJ1-1; D remains ambiguous. Germline V gene data show CDR1 as LNHDA and CDR2 as SQIVND (reference sequence). V dropped 3 bases and J dropped 2 bases, with 19 bases sitting between them. The CDR3 consists of 17 residues. As DNA, the CDR3 is TGTGCCAGTAGTATGGGCGGGAGCGGACGTTTTAACACTGAAGCTTTCTTT. It translates to CASSMGGSGRFNTEAFF.

The V and J genes are TRBV6-2 or TRBV6-3 and TRBJ2-2, with 7 nucleotides matching TRBD1. The J segment lost 0 bases and the V segment lost 6 bases, leaving 4 bases of the junction unmatched. The CDR3 runs 15 residues. CDR1 and CDR2 (germline): MNHEY, SVGEGT. The CDR3 DNA reads as TGTGCCAGCAGGATGGGACAGCCGAACACCGGGGAGCTGTTTTTT. Translated: CASRMGQPNTGELFF.

The rearrangement uses TRBV6-5 and TRBJ1-1, with D uncertain. The length of the CDR3 is 13 residues. Germline V gene sequence: CDR1 MNHEY, CDR2 SVGAGI. V was clipped by 2 bases and J by 1 base, with 5 bases between them. The CDR3: CASSYPGNTEAFF. The CDR3 DNA follows: TGTGCCAGCAGTTACCCAGGGAACACTGAAGCTTTCTTT.